These 10 T cell receptor beta chains were all obtained from the same sample, sequenced in a study of cytomegalovirus exposure and HLA in healthy donors. A multiplex PCR was run with 60 Vbeta primers and 13 Jbeta primers. Sequencing used immunoSEQ multiplex PCR; TCRdb keeps in-frame clones, though not all of them. The sample holds 150,000 to 250,000 clones, around 77% seen once. Sequenced sample: PBMCs. Source of these receptors: a man younger than 45 in good health and CMV-seronegative.

This chain connects TRBV19 to TRBJ1-5, with no clear D. This CDR3 has 13 residues. The V end lost 1 base, the J end lost 4 bases, and 5 bases lay between the germline ends. Germline V gene sequence: CDR1 LNHDA, CDR2 SQIVND (reference sequence). The CDR3 loop reads CASSIVQNQPQHF. The CDR3 DNA sequence: TGTGCCAGTAGTATAGTCCAGAATCAGCCCCAGCATTTT.

The CDR3 DNA reads TGCGCCAGCAGCTCTAGCGGGATGAGCTCCTACGAGCAGTACTTC. As protein: CASSSSGMSSYEQYF. This chain joins TRBV5-1 and TRBJ2-7; 9 bases fit TRBD2. Germline V gene lookup returns CDR1 SGHRS and CDR2 YFSETQ. This CDR3 comprises 15 residues. V was clipped by 3 bases and J by 0 bases; unmatched bases: 4.

CDR3 DNA: TGCGCCAGCAGCTTGCGGGGGACAGGGGGCGTCGAGACCCAGTACTTC. Protein product: CASSLRGTGGVETQYF. The rearrangement joins TRBV5-1 to TRBJ2-5; 12 nucleotides match TRBD1. The CDR3 has 16 amino acids. CDR1 is SGHRS, CDR2 YFSETQ, per germline. Germline trimming cut 1 base from V and 5 bases from J; bases unmatched to any gene: 6.

The V call is TRBV21-1, the J call TRBJ2-5; TRBD1, the table's D call, was not compared with the DNA. TRBV21-1 is labeled a pseudogene. The CDR3 has 15 amino acids. CDR3 sequence reads: CASNSANRGQETQYF. The CDR3 DNA is TGTGCCAGCAACTCAGCTAACAGGGGGCAAGAGACCCAGTACTTC.

V is TRBV29-1 and J is TRBJ1-3, with D unresolved. This CDR3 spans 15 amino acids. The ends were cut back, 5 bases at V and 4 bases at J, with 18 bases in the middle. CDR1 is SQVTM, CDR2 ANQGSEA, per germline. This chain's CDR3 is CSVMEAVIPGNTIYF. The CDR3 nucleotides are TGCAGCGTTATGGAGGCAGTAATACCAGGAAACACCATATATTTT.

A single count supports this clone. In nucleotides, the CDR3 is TGTGCCAGTAGACAGGAAGAGGCCACTGAAGCTTTCTTT. Protein: CASRQEEATEAFF. The chain couples TRBV2 to TRBJ1-1; weak D call: TRBD1 (6 bases). Per the germline V gene, CDR1 is SNHLY and CDR2 is FYNNEI. The CDR3 is 13 residues long. Trimming cost V 9 bases and J 4 bases, with 15 bases left between them. Full variable domain (remainder filled in from reference TRBV2 and TRBJ1-1): EPEVTQTPSHQVTQMGQEVILRCVPISNHLYFYWYRQILGQKVEFLVSFYNNEISEKSEIFDDQFSVERPDGSNFTLKIRSTKLEDSAMYFCASRQEEATEAFFGQGTRLTVV.

The V call is TRBV27, the J call TRBJ2-7; D is unclear. CDR1 is MNHEY, CDR2 SMNVEV, per germline (reference sequence). Trimming stripped 6 bases from V and 6 bases from J, with 12 bases between. This CDR3 contains 12 residues. The CDR3 DNA is TGTGCCAGCAGACTCCTCTACGGCGAGCAGTACTTC. Translating it yields CASRLLYGEQYF.

The rearrangement links TRBV9 to TRBJ2-3, with TRBD2 matching 7 bases. Germline CDR1 and CDR2: SGDLS and YYNGEE. The V and J ends lost 2 bases and 1 base, in that order; junction bases with no gene match: 7. This CDR3 has 16 amino acids. The DNA for the CDR3 is TGTGCCAGCAGCGTCTGGGGGGAGGGGCGCACAGATACGCAGTATTTT. The encoded protein is CASSVWGEGRTDTQYF.

J is TRBJ1-4 and V is TRBV5-1; 7 nucleotides line up with TRBD1. The germline V gene encodes CDR1 SGHRS and CDR2 YFSETQ. The CDR3 consists of 14 residues. Trimming at V came to 7 bases and at J to 3 bases, leaving 6 bases not matched to a gene. The CDR3 protein is CASAPGGPNEKLFF. CDR3 coding DNA: TGCGCCAGCGCCCCAGGGGGGCCTAATGAAAAACTGTTTTTT.

The chain couples TRBV28 to TRBJ1-4, with 9 bases lining up with TRBD1. With V trimmed by 2 bases and J by 2 bases, 0 bases remained unmatched. Looked up from germline, CDR1 is MDHEN and CDR2 is SYDVKM. The CDR3 runs 15 residues. The CDR3 spells CASSLGQGTNEKLFF. Here the CDR3 DNA reads TGTGCCAGCAGTTTAGGACAGGGGACTAATGAAAAACTGTTTTTT.